A single sample gave rise to the 21 T cell receptor beta chains below, sequenced in a study of blood T cell repertoires in COVID-19. Sequencing used immunoSEQ multiplex PCR; TCRdb keeps in-frame clones, though not all of them. The table includes about 220,000 clones, approximately 83% detected once. The sample comprised PBMCs or T cells enriched from blood (not recorded which). The receptor set was obtained from a woman aged 55-70 years who had recovered from COVID-19.

The chain employs TRBV20-1 and TRBJ2-5; 10 bases map to TRBD2. Germline V lookup: CDR1 DFQATT, CDR2 SNEGSKA (reference sequence). The length of the CDR3 is 19 residues. V was pared by 3 bases and J by 4 bases, with 20 bases of the junction left unmatched. CDR3 protein: CSASYGLAGANPEPETQYF. CDR3 nucleotides: TGCAGTGCTAGTTACGGGCTAGCGGGAGCAAACCCAGAGCCAGAGACCCAGTACTTC.

The rearrangement uses TRBV27 and TRBJ2-3; 9 bases match TRBD2. This CDR3 has 18 amino acids. The V segment lost 1 base and the J segment 2 bases; nucleotides outside the gene matches: 10. CDR1 is MNHEY and CDR2 is SMNVEV in the germline V gene (reference sequence). The CDR3 nucleotides read TGTGCCAGCAGTTTATTTCCCTTTGCGGGAGGGTACACAGATACGCAGTATTTT. Its protein product is CASSLFPFAGGYTDTQYF.

V and J are TRBV6-5 and TRBJ2-3; D is ambiguous. The CDR3 is 15 amino acids. Germline values: CDR1 MNHEY, CDR2 SVGAGI. The V end lost 7 bases, the J end lost 5 bases, and 19 bases lay between the germline ends. In DNA, the CDR3 is TGTGCCAGCACTCCCGAGGCTAGATTCATAGATACGCAGTATTTT. Its protein is CASTPEARFIDTQYF.

This sequence joins TRBV6-5 and TRBJ1-4; D is perhaps TRBD1 (6 bases). The germline CDR1 and CDR2 sequences are MNHEY and SVGAGI. The CDR3 spans 13 residues. Trimming cost V 5 bases and J 5 bases, with 9 bases left between them. The CDR3 DNA follows: TGTGCCAGCAGTCGGGACATCAATGAAAAACTGTTTTTT. Protein sequence: CASSRDINEKLFF.

The rearrangement uses TRBV6-2 or TRBV6-3 and TRBJ1-5, with 9 positions matching TRBD1. The germline CDR1 and CDR2 sequences are MNHEY and SVGEGT. Trimming cost V 6 bases and J 7 bases; bases outside gene matches: 7. CDR3 length: 14 amino acids. Here the CDR3 DNA reads TGTGCCAGCAGCAGACAGGGGGGAAAACAGCCCCAGCATTTT. It encodes CASSRQGGKQPQHF.

The chain has TRBV10-3 and TRBJ1-1, with 7 bases fitting TRBD1. This CDR3 is 13 amino acids long. The V and J ends lost 6 bases and 1 base, in that order; junction bases with no gene match: 2. The germline V gene has CDR1 ENHRY and CDR2 SYGVKD. The CDR3 reads CAIRGQSNTEAFF. The CDR3 bases are TGTGCCATCAGGGGACAGTCGAACACTGAAGCTTTCTTT.

The CDR3 sequence: CASSFFTSGSYEQYF. The CDR3 DNA sequence: TGTGCCAGCAGCTTCTTTACTAGCGGCTCCTACGAGCAGTACTTC. The chain joins TRBV5-6 to TRBJ2-7, with 8 bases that match TRBD2. In germline, CDR1 is SGHDT, CDR2 YYEEEE. Germline trimming cut 2 bases from V and 0 bases from J; bases unmatched to any gene: 4. This CDR3 is built from 15 residues. The entire variable domain, with the rest obtained from reference TRBV5-6 and TRBJ2-7, is as follows: DAGVTQSPTHLIKTRGQQVTLRCSPKSGHDTVSWYQQALGQGPQFIFQYYEEEERQRGNFPDRFSGHQFPNYSSELNVNALLLGDSALYLCASSFFTSGSYEQYFGPGTRLTVT.

The gene calls are TRBV4-1 and TRBJ2-2, with D hard to call. CDR3 size: 16 residues. V lost 1 base, J lost 0 bases, and 9 bases lay in between. In germline, CDR1 is MGHRA, CDR2 YSYEKL. The CDR3 region has the DNA TGCGCCAGCAGCCAAGGAATAGTGTCGAACACCGGGGAGCTGTTTTTT. Its protein product is CASSQGIVSNTGELFF.

The gene calls are TRBV2 and TRBJ2-3, with TRBD2 identical over 14 bases. The trim removed 6 bases at V and 1 base at J, leaving 0 bases unmatched. CDR1 SNHLY and CDR2 FYNNEI come from the germline V gene. The CDR3 runs 15 residues. CDR3 residues: CASRGLAGGTDTQYF. CDR3 nucleotide sequence: TGTGCCAGCAGGGGACTAGCGGGGGGCACAGATACGCAGTATTTT.

This chain links TRBV6-5 with TRBJ2-2; tentative D call: TRBD1 (5 bases). Per the germline V gene, CDR1 is MNHEY and CDR2 is SVGAGI. The CDR3 is made up of 14 amino acids. Trimming cost V 6 bases and J 3 bases, with 11 bases left between them. In nucleotides, the CDR3 is TGTGCCAGCAGCTACCGACAGCACACCGGGGAGCTGTTTTTT. It specifies CASSYRQHTGELFF.

The CDR3 nucleotides are TGTGCCAGCTCACCACCTTCGTTACAGGGGGGCAAAAACATTCAGTACTTC. Translation gives CASSPPSLQGGKNIQYF. J is TRBJ2-4 and V is TRBV18, with TRBD1 identical over 8 bases. The CDR3 covers 17 residues. The germline CDR1 and CDR2 sequences are KGHSH and LQKENI. V shed 0 bases and J 3 bases; nucleotides not matched to a gene: 7.

J is TRBJ2-5 and V is TRBV18; 11 bases match TRBD2. Germline V gene lookup returns CDR1 KGHSH and CDR2 LQKENI. The CDR3 has 15 amino acids. J gave up 5 bases and V 4 bases, and 6 bases lay outside the gene matches. In DNA, the CDR3 is TGTGCCAGCTCACGTAGCGGGGGGGCCTTGGAGACCCAGTACTTC. Residues: CASSRSGGALETQYF.

The chain has TRBV7-3 and TRBJ2-3, with 11 nucleotides matching TRBD2. The length of the CDR3 is 16 residues. Germline V gives CDR1 SGHTA, CDR2 FQGTGA. V was clipped by 5 bases and J by 7 bases; unmatched bases: 11. The CDR3 DNA reads as TGTGCCAGCAGCCCCGTTCCCCCTAGCGGGGGGAATACGCAGTATTTT. This codes for CASSPVPPSGGNTQYF.

This clone is a singleton in its sample. The rearrangement joins TRBV25-1 to TRBJ2-7, with TRBD1 identical over 9 bases. The CDR3 covers 15 residues. V lost 1 base, J lost 4 bases, and 5 bases stayed unmatched. Per the germline V gene, CDR1 is MGHDK and CDR2 is SYGVNS. The CDR3 nucleotides are TGTGCCAGCAGTGAATCGGGGACAGGGCGGTACGAGCAGTACTTC. Translated: CASSESGTGRYEQYF.

The chain is built from TRBV5-6 and TRBJ2-5; D uncertain. This CDR3 has 13 amino acids. Germline values: CDR1 SGHDT, CDR2 YYEEEE. V shed 1 base and J shed 2 bases, with 6 bases lying between them. The CDR3 DNA is TGTGCCAGCAGCTTGTTCTCTCAAGAGACCCAGTACTTC. Translated: CASSLFSQETQYF.

The V and J genes are TRBV4-2 and TRBJ1-2; 10 nucleotides align to TRBD1. The CDR3 runs to 16 residues. Germline V gene lookup returns CDR1 LGHNA and CDR2 YNFKEQ. After removal of 2 bases from V and 4 bases from J, the junction contained 7 bases not matched to a gene. The CDR3 coding sequence is TGTGCCAGCAGCCAACCGGGACAGGGGATATCCTATGGCTACACCTTC. It encodes CASSQPGQGISYGYTF.

J is TRBJ1-6 and V is TRBV12-3 or TRBV12-4; no clear D. The germline V and J ends were trimmed by 6 bases and 10 bases, with 10 bases remaining between them. CDR3 length equals 12 residues. CDR3 region: CASRVESSPLHF. CDR3 nucleotide sequence: TGTGCCAGCAGGGTCGAGTCCTCACCCCTCCACTTT.

The chain couples TRBV7-9 to TRBJ2-7; TRBD2 agrees at 11 bases. Germline CDR1 reads SEHNR; CDR2 reads FQNEAQ (reference sequence). The CDR3 consists of 17 residues. J lost 5 bases, V lost 4 bases, and 13 bases had no gene match. CDR3 sequence (DNA): TGTGCCAGCAGCTCGCCGCCAAGACTAGCGGGGAGGAACGAGCAGTACTTC. Translating it yields CASSSPPRLAGRNEQYF.

V is TRBV3-1 (or the pseudogene TRBV3-2) and J is TRBJ2-7; D is possibly TRBD1 (5 bases). In germline, CDR1 is LGHDT, CDR2 YNNKEL (reference sequence). The CDR3 is 12 amino acids. Trimming left V 4 bases short and J 5 bases short, with 9 bases between. The CDR3 coding sequence is TGTGCCAGCAGCCCACAGGAGCACGAGCAGTACTTC. Amino acid sequence: CASSPQEHEQYF.

The chain is built from TRBV6-2 or TRBV6-3 and TRBJ1-2, with TRBD1 identical over 8 bases. Trimming removed 4 bases from V and 5 bases from J; junction bases left unmatched: 6. The CDR3 contains 14 residues. Germline values: CDR1 MNHEY, CDR2 SVGEGT. The CDR3 loop reads CASSSGTGLYGYTF. The CDR3 DNA reads as TGTGCCAGCAGTTCCGGGACAGGACTTTATGGCTACACCTTC.

V usage is TRBV12-3 or TRBV12-4 and J usage is TRBJ1-6; TRBD1 is a possible D gene (5 bases). The CDR3 loop spans 13 amino acids. With 6 bases removed from V and 8 bases from J, the gap between germline ends came to 11 bases. The CDR3 DNA follows: TGTGCCAGCAGCTCGGGACTCGATTCACCCCTCCACTTT. Residues: CASSSGLDSPLHF.